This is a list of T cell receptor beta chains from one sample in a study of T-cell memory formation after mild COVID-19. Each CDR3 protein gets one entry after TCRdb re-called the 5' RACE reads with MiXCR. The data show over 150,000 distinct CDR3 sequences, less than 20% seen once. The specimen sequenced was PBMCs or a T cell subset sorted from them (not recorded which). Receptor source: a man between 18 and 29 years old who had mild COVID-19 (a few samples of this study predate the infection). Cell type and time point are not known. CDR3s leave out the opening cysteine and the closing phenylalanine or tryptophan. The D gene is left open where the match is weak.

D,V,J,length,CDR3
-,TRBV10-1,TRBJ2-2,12,ASSDFPGSGELF
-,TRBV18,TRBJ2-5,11,ASSPRVEETQY
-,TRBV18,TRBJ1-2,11,ASSPTDNYGYT
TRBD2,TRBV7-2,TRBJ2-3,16,ASSGYGTGTSGTDTQY
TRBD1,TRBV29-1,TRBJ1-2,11,SVERDRAYGYT
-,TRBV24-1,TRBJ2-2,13,ATRKAGHGTGELF
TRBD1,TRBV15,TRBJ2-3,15,ATSHGGQLARSDTQY
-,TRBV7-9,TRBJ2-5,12,ASSWLGLRETQY
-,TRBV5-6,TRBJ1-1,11,ASRADRYTEAF
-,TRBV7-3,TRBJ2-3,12,ASSFEGTPDTQY
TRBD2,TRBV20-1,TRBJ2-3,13,SAPRLAGSTDTQY
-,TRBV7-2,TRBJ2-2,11,ASSLVWDGELF
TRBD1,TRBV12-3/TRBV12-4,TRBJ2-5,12,ASSPTGVRETQY
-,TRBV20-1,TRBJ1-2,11,SASLPGDYGYT
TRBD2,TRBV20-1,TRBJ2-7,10,SAGRVGYEQY